The present entry profiles one T cell receptor (beta chain) with its context. The data derive from a study of blood T cell repertoires in COVID-19. On the study more broadly: Collection of acute and convalescent COVID-19 samples took place in the United States, Italy and Spain. T cells, B-cell-depleted T cells, or PBMCs supplied cDNA or gDNA.

As processed by the authors: By means of reference gene primer amplification, nucleated cell counts were estimated. Only in-frame clones appear in the TCRdb table, and some are missing; sequencing was by immunoSEQ multiplex PCR. V and J calls and clone size follow that table, whereas D and trimming were derived from the DNA. The data hold about 75,000 clones, with 88% observed a single time. Trimming removed 4 bases at V and 10 bases at J, with 14 bases between. Germline loops: CDR1 SGHTA, CDR2 FQGNSA. The CDR3 is 13 residues long. Sequencing was done on a sample of peripheral blood. This receptor was obtained from a woman in her 70s with acute or convalescent COVID-19. The chain uses TRBV7-2 and TRBJ1-5; D gene ambiguous. CDR3 amino acids: CASSSQAPDPQHF. Written as DNA, the CDR3 is TGTGCCAGCAGCTCCCAGGCCCCGGATCCCCAGCATTTT. The complete variable domain, with remaining parts taken from reference TRBV7-2 and TRBJ1-5, reads GAGVSQSPSNKVTEKGKDVELRCDPISGHTALYWYRQSLGQGLEFLIYFQGNSAPDKSGLPSDRFSAERTGGSVSTLTIQRTQQEDSAVYLCASSSQAPDPQHFGDGTRLSIL.